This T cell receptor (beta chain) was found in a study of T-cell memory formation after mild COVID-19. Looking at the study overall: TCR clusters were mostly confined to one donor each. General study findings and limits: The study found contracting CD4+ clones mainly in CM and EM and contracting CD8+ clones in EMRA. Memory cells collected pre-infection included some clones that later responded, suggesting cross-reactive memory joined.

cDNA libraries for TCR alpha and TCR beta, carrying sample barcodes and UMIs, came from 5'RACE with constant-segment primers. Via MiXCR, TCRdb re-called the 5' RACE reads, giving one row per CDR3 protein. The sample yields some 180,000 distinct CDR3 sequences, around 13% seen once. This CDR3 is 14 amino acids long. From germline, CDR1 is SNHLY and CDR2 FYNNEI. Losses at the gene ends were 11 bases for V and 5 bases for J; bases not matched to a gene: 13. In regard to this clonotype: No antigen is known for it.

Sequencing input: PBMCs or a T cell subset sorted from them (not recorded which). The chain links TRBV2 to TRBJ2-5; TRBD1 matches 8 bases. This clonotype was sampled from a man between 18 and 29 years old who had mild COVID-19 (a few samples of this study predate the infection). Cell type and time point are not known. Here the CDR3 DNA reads TGTGCCTCCCCATCTGGACAGGGATCGGAGACCCAGTACTTC. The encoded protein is CASPSGQGSETQYF. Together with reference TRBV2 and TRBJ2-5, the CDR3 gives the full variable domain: EPEVTQTPSHQVTQMGQEVILRCVPISNHLYFYWYRQILGQKVEFLVSFYNNEISEKSEIFDDQFSVERPDGSNFTLKIRSTKLEDSAMYFCASPSGQGSETQYFGPGTRLLVL.